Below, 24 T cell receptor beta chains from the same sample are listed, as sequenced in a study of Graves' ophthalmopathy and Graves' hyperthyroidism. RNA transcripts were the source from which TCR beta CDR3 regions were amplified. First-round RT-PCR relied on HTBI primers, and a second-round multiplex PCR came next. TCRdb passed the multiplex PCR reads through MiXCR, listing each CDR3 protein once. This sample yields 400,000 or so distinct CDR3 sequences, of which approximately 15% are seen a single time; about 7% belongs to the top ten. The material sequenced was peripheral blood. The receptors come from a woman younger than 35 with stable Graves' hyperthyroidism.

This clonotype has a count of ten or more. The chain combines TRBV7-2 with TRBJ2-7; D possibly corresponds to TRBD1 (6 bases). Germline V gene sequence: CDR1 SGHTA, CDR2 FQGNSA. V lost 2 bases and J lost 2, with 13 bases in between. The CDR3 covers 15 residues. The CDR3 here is CASSLYGQPAYEQYF. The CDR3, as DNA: TGTGCCAGCAGCTTATATGGACAGCCTGCCTACGAGCAGTACTTC.

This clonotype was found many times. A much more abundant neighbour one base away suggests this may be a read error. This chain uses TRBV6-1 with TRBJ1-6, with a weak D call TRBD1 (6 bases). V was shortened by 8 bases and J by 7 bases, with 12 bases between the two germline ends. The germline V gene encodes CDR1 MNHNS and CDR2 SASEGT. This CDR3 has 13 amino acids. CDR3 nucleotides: TGTGCCAGCGGTTCGGACAGCAATTCACCCCTCCACTTT. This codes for CASGSDSNSPLHF.

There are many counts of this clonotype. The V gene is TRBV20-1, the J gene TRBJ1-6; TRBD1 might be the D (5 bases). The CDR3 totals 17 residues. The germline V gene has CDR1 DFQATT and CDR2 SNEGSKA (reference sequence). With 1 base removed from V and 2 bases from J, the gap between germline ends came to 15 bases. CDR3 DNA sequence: TGCAGTGCTAGAGTAGGGACGGGAGGAACCTATAATTCACCCCTCCACTTT. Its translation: CSARVGTGGTYNSPLHF.

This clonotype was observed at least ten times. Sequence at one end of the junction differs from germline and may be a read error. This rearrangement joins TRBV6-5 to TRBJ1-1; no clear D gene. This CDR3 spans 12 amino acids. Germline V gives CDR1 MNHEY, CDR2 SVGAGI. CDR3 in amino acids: CASSFSNTEALF. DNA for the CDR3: TGTGCCAGCAGTTTTTCAAACACTGAAGCTCTCTTT.

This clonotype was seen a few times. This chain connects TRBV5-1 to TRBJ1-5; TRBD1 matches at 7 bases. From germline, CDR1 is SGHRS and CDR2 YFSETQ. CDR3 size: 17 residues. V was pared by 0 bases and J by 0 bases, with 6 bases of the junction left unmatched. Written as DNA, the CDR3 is TGCGCCAGCAGCTTGGGACAGGGAGGAAATAGCAATCAGCCCCAGCATTTT. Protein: CASSLGQGGNSNQPQHF.

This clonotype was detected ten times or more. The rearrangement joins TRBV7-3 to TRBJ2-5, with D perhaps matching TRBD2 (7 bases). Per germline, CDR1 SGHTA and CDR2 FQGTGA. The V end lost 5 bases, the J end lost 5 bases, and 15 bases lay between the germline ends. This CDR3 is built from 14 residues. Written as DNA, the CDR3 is TGTGCCAGCAGCCGAAGGGGGGGCCGGGAGACCCAGTACTTC. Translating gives CASSRRGGRETQYF.

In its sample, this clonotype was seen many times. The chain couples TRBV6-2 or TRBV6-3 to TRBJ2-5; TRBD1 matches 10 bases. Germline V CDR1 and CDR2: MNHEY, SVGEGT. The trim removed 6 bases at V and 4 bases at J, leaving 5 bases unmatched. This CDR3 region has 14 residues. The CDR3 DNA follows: TGTGCCAGCAGGTGGGACAGGGGCGGAGAGACCCAGTACTTC. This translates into CASRWDRGGETQYF.

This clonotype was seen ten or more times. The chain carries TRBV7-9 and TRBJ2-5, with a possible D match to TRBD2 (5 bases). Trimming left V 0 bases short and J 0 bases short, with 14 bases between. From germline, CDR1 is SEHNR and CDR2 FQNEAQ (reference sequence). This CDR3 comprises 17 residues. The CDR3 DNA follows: TGTGCCAGCAGCTTAGCATCGCTAGCTTCGTACCAAGAGACCCAGTACTTC. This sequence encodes CASSLASLASYQETQYF. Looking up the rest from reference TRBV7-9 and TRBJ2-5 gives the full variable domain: DTGVSQNPRHKITKRGQNVTFRCDPISEHNRLYWYRQTLGQGPEFLTYFQNEAQLEKSRLLSDRFSAERPKGSFSTLEIQRTEQGDSAMYLCASSLASLASYQETQYFGPGTRLLVL.

The CDR3, as DNA: TGTGCCAGCAGCCGAGGGCGGTCGGACCTAGCTAACTATGGCTACACCTTC. Its translation: CASSRGRSDLANYGYTF. The gene calls are TRBV4-2 and TRBJ1-2, with no clear D. Deletions cut 4 bases from V and 0 bases from J, with 18 bases between. CDR1 LGHNA and CDR2 YNFKEQ come from the germline V gene. The CDR3 length is 17 residues.

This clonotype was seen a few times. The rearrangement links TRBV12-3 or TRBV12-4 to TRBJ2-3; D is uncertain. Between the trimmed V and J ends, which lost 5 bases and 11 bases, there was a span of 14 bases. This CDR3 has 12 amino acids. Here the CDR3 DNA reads TGTGCCAGCAGTCAGACGGCTAGAGGGCAGTATTTT. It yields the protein CASSQTARGQYF.

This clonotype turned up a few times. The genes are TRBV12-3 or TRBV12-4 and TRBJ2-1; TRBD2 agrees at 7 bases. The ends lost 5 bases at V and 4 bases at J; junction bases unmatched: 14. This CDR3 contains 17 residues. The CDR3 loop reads CASSPIRSGMGYNEQFF. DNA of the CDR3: TGTGCCAGCAGTCCAATCCGGAGCGGGATGGGTTACAATGAGCAGTTCTTC.

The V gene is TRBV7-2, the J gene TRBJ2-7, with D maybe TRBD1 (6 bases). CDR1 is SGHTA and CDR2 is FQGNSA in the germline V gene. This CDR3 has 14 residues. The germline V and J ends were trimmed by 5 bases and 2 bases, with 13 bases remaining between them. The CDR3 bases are TGTGCCAGCAGCGACCGTACAGGGACCTACGAGCAGTACTTC. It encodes CASSDRTGTYEQYF.

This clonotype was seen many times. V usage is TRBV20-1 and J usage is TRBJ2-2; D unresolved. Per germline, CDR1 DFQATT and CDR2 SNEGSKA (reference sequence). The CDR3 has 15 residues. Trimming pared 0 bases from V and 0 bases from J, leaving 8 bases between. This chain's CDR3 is CSARDDPANTGELFF. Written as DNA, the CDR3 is TGCAGTGCTAGAGATGACCCAGCGAACACCGGGGAGCTGTTTTTT.

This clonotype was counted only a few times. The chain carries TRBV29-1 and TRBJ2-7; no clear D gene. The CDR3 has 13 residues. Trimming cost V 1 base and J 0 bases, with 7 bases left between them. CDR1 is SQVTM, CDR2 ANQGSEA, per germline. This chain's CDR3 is CSVEVPSSYEQYF. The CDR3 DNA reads TGCAGCGTTGAAGTTCCGAGCTCCTACGAGCAGTACTTC.

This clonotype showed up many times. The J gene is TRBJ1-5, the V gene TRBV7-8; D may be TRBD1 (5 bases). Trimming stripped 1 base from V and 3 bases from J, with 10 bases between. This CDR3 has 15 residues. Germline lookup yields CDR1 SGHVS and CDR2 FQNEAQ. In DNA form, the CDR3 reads TGTGCCAGCAGCTTAGTCGAGGGGCTCAATCAGCCCCAGCATTTT. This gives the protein CASSLVEGLNQPQHF.

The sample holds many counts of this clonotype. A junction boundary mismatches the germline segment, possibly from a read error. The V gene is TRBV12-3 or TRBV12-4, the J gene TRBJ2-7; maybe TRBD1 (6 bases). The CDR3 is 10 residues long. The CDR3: CASTLPGHLF. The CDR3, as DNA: TGTGCCAGCACTTTGCCGGGACATCTATTC.

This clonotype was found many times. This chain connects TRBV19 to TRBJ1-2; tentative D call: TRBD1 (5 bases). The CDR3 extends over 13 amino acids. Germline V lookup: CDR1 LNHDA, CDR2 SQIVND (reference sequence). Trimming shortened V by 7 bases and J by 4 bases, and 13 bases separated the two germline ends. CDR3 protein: CASKGRGAYGYTF. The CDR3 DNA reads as TGTGCCAGTAAGGGTAGGGGTGCCTATGGCTACACCTTC.

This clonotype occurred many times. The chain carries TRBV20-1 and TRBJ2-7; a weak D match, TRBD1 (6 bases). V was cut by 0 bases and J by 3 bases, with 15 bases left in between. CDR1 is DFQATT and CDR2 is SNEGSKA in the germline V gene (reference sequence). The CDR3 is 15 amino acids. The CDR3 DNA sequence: TGCAGTGCTAGAGACCTAGGGGGAGAGGACTACGAGCAGTACTTC. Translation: CSARDLGGEDYEQYF.

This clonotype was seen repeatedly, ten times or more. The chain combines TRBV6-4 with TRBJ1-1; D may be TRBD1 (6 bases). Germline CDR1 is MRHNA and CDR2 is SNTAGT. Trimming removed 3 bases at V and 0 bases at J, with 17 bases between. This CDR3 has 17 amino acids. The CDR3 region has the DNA TGTGCCAGCAGTGATCGGGGGGCGAGTCGAATGAACACTGAAGCTTTCTTT. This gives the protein CASSDRGASRMNTEAFF.

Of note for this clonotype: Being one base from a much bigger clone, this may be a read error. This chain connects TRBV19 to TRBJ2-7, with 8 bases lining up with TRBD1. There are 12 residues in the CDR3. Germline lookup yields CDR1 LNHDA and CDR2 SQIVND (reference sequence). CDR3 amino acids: CVSAGTGYEQYF. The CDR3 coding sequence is TGTGTCAGTGCCGGGACAGGTTACGAGCAGTACTTC.

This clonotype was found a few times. CDR3 sequence: CASSLEGETYGYTF. The CDR3 DNA sequence: TGCGCCAGCAGCTTGGAAGGGGAGACCTATGGCTACACCTTC. The chain links TRBV5-1 to TRBJ1-2, with TRBD1 as a possible D gene (5 bases). The CDR3 is 14 residues long. Germline V gene sequence: CDR1 SGHRS, CDR2 YFSETQ. V gave up 0 bases and J gave up 4 bases, with 10 bases separating them.

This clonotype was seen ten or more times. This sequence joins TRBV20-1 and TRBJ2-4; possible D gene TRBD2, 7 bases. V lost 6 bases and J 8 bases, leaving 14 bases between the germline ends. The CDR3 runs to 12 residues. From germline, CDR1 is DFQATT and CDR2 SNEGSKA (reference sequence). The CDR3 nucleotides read TGCAGTGCAAAAAAAGGGGGGGACATTCAGTACTTC. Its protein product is CSAKKGGDIQYF.

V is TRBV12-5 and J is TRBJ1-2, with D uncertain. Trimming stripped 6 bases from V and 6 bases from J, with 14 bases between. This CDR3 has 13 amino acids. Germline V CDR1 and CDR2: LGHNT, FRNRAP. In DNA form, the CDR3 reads TGTGCTAGTGGCCCCCCGGGAGGGAATGGCTACACCTTC. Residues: CASGPPGGNGYTF.

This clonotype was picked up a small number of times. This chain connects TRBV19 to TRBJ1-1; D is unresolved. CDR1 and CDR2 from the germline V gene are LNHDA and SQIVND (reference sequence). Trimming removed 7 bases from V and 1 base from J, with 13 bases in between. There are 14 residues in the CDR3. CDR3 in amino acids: CASTSGPGNTEAFF. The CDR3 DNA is TGTGCCAGTACCTCTGGACCGGGGAACACTGAAGCTTTCTTT.